This T cell receptor beta chain was sequenced during a study of blood T cell repertoires in COVID-19 (dated by TCRdb to 2018 to 2020). Study-wide context: Collaborator samples came from the United States, Italy and Spain and covered acute and convalescent phases of COVID-19. The material from the prospective study consisted of cDNA or gDNA derived from T cells, B-cell-depleted T cells, or PBMCs. The samples were drawn from the first 160 participants of the ongoing ImmuneRACE study and from some 1,300 subjects provided by 6 global collaborators. The dataset comprised deeply sampled blood TCRbeta repertoires from subjects exposed to, actively infected with, or recovered from COVID-19. The sample metadata nearly always contained a de-identified subject ID, COVID-19 status, age in years and sex. The repertoires were released in a freely available public database meant as a resource for research on the immune response to SARS-CoV-2. Where available, HLA class I and class II types were obtained from metadata supplied by the sample provider rather than from assay-based typing.

About this clone: The antigen it binds to is not known. No base-level quality is on record; no much larger clone is a single base apart.

Study-wide findings and limitations: Clinical and demographic metadata were provided uncurated, with the amount varying by source and participant.

The CDR3 sequence holds 13 residues, the cysteine and phenylalanine included. The DNA shown is the 39-base CDR3, in frame from base 1. CDR1 and CDR2 are drawn from the germline V gene (reference sequence): DFQATT, SNEGSKA. The germline V and J ends show losses of 3 bases and 5 bases respectively, and no gene match explains 5 bases of the junction. TCRbeta CDR3 regions were amplified from genomic DNA by means of the immunoSEQ Assay, a bias-controlled multiplex PCR. As for the original processing: Nucleated cell counts per sample were estimated from amplification of reference gene primers within the assay. To quantify the absolute abundance of each unique TCRbeta CDR3 rearrangement, sequence reads were collapsed and filtered. For each sample, productive Simpson clonality was calculated by taking the square root of Simpson's diversity index across productive rearrangements. TCRdb's version of the immuneACCESS table is confined to in-frame rearrangements and falls short of the full clone set. An unresolved V gene accounts for under half of the shortfall where checked; the remainder is of unknown origin. That table gives V, J and clone size, and the DNA gave D and trimming. The sample yields about 36,000 clones; around 85% were counted once. The ten largest clones add up to under 5% of the sample.

The collaborating institutions used their own protocols to collect whole blood in K2EDTA tubes. For TCRbeta analysis, collaborators shipped samples in one of three forms: frozen whole blood, isolated PBMCs, or DNA extracted from either of those sample types. This receptor was taken from a man aged 45-65 years with active COVID-19. The rearrangement joined TRBV20-1 to TRBJ2-5; 8 nucleotides in the junction match TRBD1. The sequenced sample consisted of peripheral blood. Here the CDR3 is given as CSASQGARETQYF. Here is the DNA: TGCAGTGCTAGTCAGGGGGCTCGGGAGACCCAGTACTTC.